One sample yielded the 30 T cell receptor beta chains listed below, sequenced in a study of blood T cell repertoires in COVID-19. Generated by immunoSEQ multiplex PCR, the TCRdb table keeps only in-frame clones and is missing some. The table includes under 100,000 clones, around 82% detected once. Sequencing input: peripheral blood. The source of these receptors is a woman in her sixties with acute or convalescent COVID-19.

The chain uses TRBV12-3 or TRBV12-4 and TRBJ1-5, with D uncertain. The ends were cut back, 4 bases at V and 9 bases at J, with 13 bases in the middle. CDR3 length: 13 residues. The CDR3 region is CASSSLGAGPQHF. The CDR3 DNA follows: TGTGCCAGCAGTTCCCTGGGCGCTGGGCCCCAGCATTTT.

The chain has TRBV5-6 and TRBJ2-1; the D gene is possibly TRBD2 (5 bases). Germline lookup yields CDR1 SGHDT and CDR2 YYEEEE. The V and J ends lost 4 bases and 5 bases respectively, with 10 bases between them. This CDR3 has 13 residues. As DNA, the CDR3 is TGTGCCAGCAGCCCCGAGGGAAACAATGAGCAGTTCTTC. This translates into CASSPEGNNEQFF.

The chain couples TRBV7-3 to TRBJ1-2, with 7 bases identical to TRBD1. Germline assignment: CDR1 SGHTA and CDR2 FQGTGA. J was trimmed by 8 bases and V by 4 bases; bases with no gene match: 7. CDR3 length equals 13 residues. The CDR3 DNA follows: TGTGCCAGCAGCTACCCTACAGGGGTAGGCTACACCTTC. Its translation is CASSYPTGVGYTF.

This clone has just a few counts. The rearrangement uses TRBV30 and TRBJ2-6, with D tentatively TRBD1 (6 bases). V lost 8 bases and J lost 0, with 17 bases in between. In germline, CDR1 is GTSNPN, CDR2 SVGIG (reference sequence). This CDR3 has 16 residues. CDR3 sequence reads: CAHSTGWDSGANVLTF. CDR3 bases: TGTGCCCATAGCACAGGGTGGGACTCTGGGGCCAACGTCCTGACTTTC.

The chain joins TRBV13 to TRBJ1-6; the D is unclear. Germline loops: CDR1 PRHDT, CDR2 FYEKMQ (reference sequence). With 3 bases removed from V and 6 bases from J, the gap between germline ends came to 9 bases. This CDR3 is 14 amino acids long. CDR3 in amino acids: CASSFRVGNSPLHF. In DNA form, the CDR3 reads TGTGCCAGCAGCTTTCGGGTCGGTAATTCACCCCTCCACTTT.

The chain has TRBV6-5 and TRBJ1-5; D is perhaps TRBD1 (6 bases). Trimming cost V 7 bases and J 7 bases, with 20 bases left between them. Germline values: CDR1 MNHEY, CDR2 SVGAGI. This CDR3 has 15 residues. Here the CDR3 DNA reads TGTGCCAGCATCCTGAACACGTACAGGGACCAGCCCCAGCATTTT. Amino acid sequence: CASILNTYRDQPQHF.

V is TRBV6-5 and J is TRBJ2-7, with D perhaps TRBD2 (6 bases). Trimming removed 8 bases at V and 10 bases at J, with 15 bases between. The CDR3 runs 11 residues. Germline-derived CDR1 and CDR2 are MNHEY and SVGAGI. CDR3: CASSPGGLQYF. In DNA form, the CDR3 reads TGTGCCAGCTCTCCTGGGGGACTTCAGTACTTC.

Note on this clone: An end of the junction differs from the germline gene, which may be a read error. The rearrangement uses TRBV30 and TRBJ1-6, with TRBD1 matching 7 bases. CDR3 size: 11 residues. Germline V gene sequence: CDR1 GTSNPN, CDR2 SVGIG (reference sequence). The CDR3 spells CAWKIRDSVYF. CDR3 DNA: TGTGCCTGGAAAATCCGGGACAGCGTCTACTTT. Looking up the rest from reference TRBV30 and TRBJ1-6 gives the full variable domain: SQTIHQWPATLVQPVGSPLSLECTVEGTSNPNLYWYRQAAGRGLQLLFYSVGIGQISSEVPQNLSASRPQDRQFILSSKKLLLSDSGFYLCAWKIRDSVYFGNGTRLTVT.

The chain joins TRBV11-2 to TRBJ2-5; 7 bases map to TRBD1. V shed 3 bases, J shed 2 bases, and the junction held 3 bases outside the gene matches. This CDR3 contains 14 residues. The germline CDR1 and CDR2 sequences are SGHAT and FQNNGV. Here the CDR3 reads CASSFRTGQETQYF. The CDR3 DNA is TGTGCCAGCAGCTTCCGGACAGGACAAGAGACCCAGTACTTC.

J is TRBJ2-3 and V is TRBV14, with D possibly being TRBD2 (6 bases). Looked up from germline, CDR1 is SGHDN and CDR2 is FVKESK. This CDR3 is 15 amino acids long. Trimming pared 8 bases from V and 3 bases from J, leaving 18 bases between. The CDR3 is CASAGGGLLTDTQYF. CDR3 nucleotide sequence: TGTGCCAGCGCTGGCGGAGGGCTGTTAACAGATACGCAGTATTTT.

The rearrangement uses TRBV6-1 and TRBJ2-5; no firm D call. Germline CDR1 reads MNHNS; CDR2 reads SASEGT. There are 13 residues in the CDR3. With 6 bases removed from V and 3 bases from J, the gap between germline ends came to 11 bases. The CDR3 DNA sequence: TGTGCCAGCAGGGGCTTCCCGGAAGAGACCCAGTACTTC. Its translation is CASRGFPEETQYF.

V and J are TRBV6-4 and TRBJ1-4; a weak D match, TRBD1 (6 bases). The CDR3 spans 13 residues. Looked up from germline, CDR1 is MRHNA and CDR2 is SNTAGT. Trimming removed 9 bases at V and 8 bases at J, with 16 bases between. The CDR3 loop is CASPQGHGEKLFF. The CDR3 DNA follows: TGTGCCAGTCCACAGGGACATGGGGAAAAACTGTTTTTT.

The chain links TRBV6-5 to TRBJ2-1; D is undetermined. This CDR3 is 11 amino acids long. Germline assignment: CDR1 MNHEY and CDR2 SVGAGI. Trimming removed 7 bases at V and 8 bases at J, with 9 bases between. Here the CDR3 DNA reads TGTGCCAGCACCCAGAGGTATGAGCAGTTCTTC. Its protein product is CASTQRYEQFF.

This clone was seen only once. The chain joins TRBV23-1 to TRBJ1-3; the match to TRBD1 covers 7 bases. TRBV23-1 belongs to the ORF category, with a function that is uncertain. This CDR3 has 18 amino acids. Trimming cost V 6 bases and J 3 bases; bases outside gene matches: 17. The CDR3, as DNA: TGCGCCAGCAGCCCTAGGGGCCCCGGGACAGCGCGTGGAAACACCATATATTTT. Its protein product is CASSPRGPGTARGNTIYF.

This chain joins TRBV5-4 and TRBJ2-7, with TRBD1 matching 9 bases. From germline, CDR1 is SGHNT and CDR2 YYREEE (reference sequence). J lost 0 bases, V lost 0 bases, and 7 bases had no gene match. The CDR3 sequence is 17 residues long. DNA for the CDR3: TGTGCCAGCAGCTTGGGGCCCGGGACAGGGAGCTCCTACGAGCAGTACTTC. This codes for CASSLGPGTGSSYEQYF.

The V and J genes are TRBV6-5 and TRBJ2-1; 8 nucleotides align to TRBD1. V gave up 6 bases and J gave up 0 bases; unmatched junction bases: 4. This CDR3 has 15 amino acids. Germline-derived CDR1 and CDR2 are MNHEY and SVGAGI. In nucleotides, the CDR3 is TGTGCCAGCAGCCTCCAGGGGGCCTCCTACAATGAGCAGTTCTTC. As protein: CASSLQGASYNEQFF.

The J gene is TRBJ2-5, the V gene TRBV5-1; 8 nucleotides agree with TRBD2. The CDR3 covers 14 residues. J gave up 1 base and V 4 bases, and 3 bases lay outside the gene matches. Germline CDR1 SGHRS, CDR2 YFSETQ. CDR3 DNA: TGCGCCAGCAGCCCCACTAGCGGCCAAGAGACCCAGTACTTC. Its protein product is CASSPTSGQETQYF.

The CDR3 sequence: CASNVQGYDGYTF. CDR3 DNA sequence: TGTGCCAGCAATGTACAGGGGTACGATGGCTACACCTTC. The rearrangement joins TRBV6-6 to TRBJ1-2; 7 bases agree with TRBD1. The ends lost 7 bases at V and 6 bases at J; junction bases unmatched: 8. This CDR3 is built from 13 residues. In germline, CDR1 is MNHNY, CDR2 SVGAGI (reference sequence).

This clone appeared a few times. CDR3 protein: CASSERGAATEAFF. CDR3 in DNA: TGTGCCAGCAGTGAACGGGGGGCGGCGACTGAAGCTTTCTTT. This chain joins TRBV6-1 and TRBJ1-1, with D possibly matching TRBD1 (6 bases). The CDR3 is 14 amino acids. From germline, CDR1 is MNHNS and CDR2 SASEGT. Trimming stripped 2 bases from V and 5 bases from J, with 12 bases between.

This sequence joins TRBV29-1 and TRBJ2-1; the D is unclear. Trimming left V 5 bases short and J 8 bases short, with 10 bases between. The CDR3 contains 11 residues. Germline CDR1 and CDR2: SQVTM and ANQGSEA. The CDR3 region has the DNA TGCAGCGTTCTCCCTAATTATGAGCAGTTCTTC. Its protein is CSVLPNYEQFF.

This chain connects TRBV9 to TRBJ2-3, with TRBD1 matching over 9 bases. Trimming removed 6 bases from V and 0 bases from J; junction bases left unmatched: 8. The length of the CDR3 is 16 residues. CDR1 SGDLS and CDR2 YYNGEE come from the germline V gene. CDR3: CASTQQGASSTDTQYF. The CDR3 bases are TGTGCCAGCACCCAACAGGGGGCGTCTAGCACAGATACGCAGTATTTT.

The CDR3 DNA reads as TGTGCCTGGAGTGTACGGTGGCACAGGGACTCCTACGAGCAGTACTTC. This translates into CAWSVRWHRDSYEQYF. J is TRBJ2-7 and V is TRBV30; perhaps TRBD1 as D (6 bases). Deletions cut 0 bases from V and 0 bases from J, with 15 bases between. The CDR3 consists of 16 residues. Germline assignment: CDR1 GTSNPN and CDR2 SVGIG (reference sequence).

The chain employs TRBV7-2 and TRBJ2-2; D is perhaps TRBD2 (6 bases). V was pared by 4 bases and J by 6 bases, with 12 bases between. Per germline, CDR1 SGHTA and CDR2 FQGNSA. The CDR3 extends over 14 amino acids. DNA for the CDR3: TGTGCCAGCAGCTCGCCCGGGGACTCCGGGGAGCTGTTTTTT. Encoded protein: CASSSPGDSGELFF.

The genes are TRBV7-6 and TRBJ2-5; D may be TRBD2 (5 bases). The CDR3 length is 13 residues. V was trimmed by 5 bases and J by 7 bases, leaving 14 bases between them. Germline CDR1 and CDR2: SGHVS and FNYEAQ. The CDR3 reads CASSPKEGATQYF. DNA for the CDR3: TGTGCCAGCAGCCCAAAAGAGGGTGCGACCCAGTACTTC. The full variable domain, in which reference TRBV7-6 and TRBJ2-5 provide the parts outside the CDR3, is GAGVSQSPRYKVTKRGQDVALRCDPISGHVSLYWYRQALGQGPEFLTYFNYEAQQDKSGLPNDRFSAERPEGSISTLTIQRTEQRDSAMYRCASSPKEGATQYFGPGTRLLVL.

The chain is built from TRBV4-3 and TRBJ1-1, with a weak D call TRBD1 (5 bases). This CDR3 has 15 amino acids. V lost 1 base and J lost 4, with 13 bases in between. Germline V gene data show CDR1 as LGHNA and CDR2 as YSLEER. CDR3 protein: CASSQVAGDGTEAFF. The CDR3 coding sequence is TGCGCCAGCAGCCAAGTGGCGGGGGACGGCACTGAAGCTTTCTTT.

The chain has TRBV21-1 and TRBJ1-1; the table names TRBD1, a call not compared with the DNA. TRBV21-1 is given as a pseudogene. The length of the CDR3 is 19 residues. In DNA, the CDR3 is TGTGCCAGCAGCAAAGTTCAATGGCAGGGAAGGCGTTCGAACACTGAAGCTTTCTTT. It yields the protein CASSKVQWQGRRSNTEAFF.

The chain carries TRBV9 and TRBJ1-4; D is undetermined. V lost 4 bases to trimming and J lost 5 bases, with 9 bases between them. Germline V gives CDR1 SGDLS, CDR2 YYNGEE. CDR3 length: 13 amino acids. CDR3 amino acids: CASSSNTNEKLFF. CDR3 sequence (DNA): TGTGCCAGCAGCTCAAACACAAATGAAAAACTGTTTTTT.

The gene calls are TRBV5-3 and TRBJ2-7; TRBD2 agrees at 9 bases. TRBV5-3 is classed as an ORF, of uncertain function. The CDR3 contains 16 residues. Trimming at V came to 0 bases and at J to 3 bases, leaving 7 bases not matched to a gene. In nucleotides, the CDR3 is TGTGCCAGAAGCTTGGCCAGGCGGGAGGGCCTCTACGAGCAGTACTTC. This codes for CARSLARREGLYEQYF.

V gene TRBV5-1 combines with J gene TRBJ2-5; 7 nucleotides line up with TRBD2. This CDR3 region has 14 residues. Germline V gene data show CDR1 as SGHRS and CDR2 as YFSETQ. V lost 4 bases, J lost 4 bases, and 7 bases stayed unmatched. Here the CDR3 reads CASSPRTGGETQYF. CDR3 in DNA: TGCGCCAGCAGCCCCAGGACGGGGGGAGAGACCCAGTACTTC.

The rearrangement uses TRBV29-1 and TRBJ1-2; D ambiguous. V shed 4 bases and J shed 7 bases, with 7 bases lying between them. The CDR3 length is 10 residues. Per the germline V gene, CDR1 is SQVTM and CDR2 is ANQGSEA. The CDR3 reads CSVVGVGYTF. DNA of the CDR3: TGCAGCGTTGTCGGGGTTGGCTACACCTTC. Using reference TRBV29-1 and TRBJ1-2 for the parts outside the CDR3, the full variable domain is SAVISQKPSRDICQRGTSLTIQCQVDSQVTMMFWYRQQPGQSLTLIATANQGSEATYESGFVIDKFPISRPNLTFSTLTVSNMSPEDSSIYLCSVVGVGYTFGSGTRLTVV.